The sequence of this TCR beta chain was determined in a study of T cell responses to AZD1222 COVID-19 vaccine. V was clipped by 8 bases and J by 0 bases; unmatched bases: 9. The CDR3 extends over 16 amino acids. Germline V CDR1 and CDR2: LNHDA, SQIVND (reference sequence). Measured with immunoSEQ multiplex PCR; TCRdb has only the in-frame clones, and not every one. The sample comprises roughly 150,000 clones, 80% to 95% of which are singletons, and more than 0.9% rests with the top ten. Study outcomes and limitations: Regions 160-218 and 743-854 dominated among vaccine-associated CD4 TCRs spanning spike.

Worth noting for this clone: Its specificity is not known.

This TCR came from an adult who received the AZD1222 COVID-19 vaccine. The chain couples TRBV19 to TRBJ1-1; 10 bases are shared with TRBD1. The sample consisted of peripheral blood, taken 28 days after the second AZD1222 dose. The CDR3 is CASYPGTGDMNTEAFF. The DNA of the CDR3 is TGTGCCAGTTACCCCGGGACAGGGGATATGAACACTGAAGCTTTCTTT.